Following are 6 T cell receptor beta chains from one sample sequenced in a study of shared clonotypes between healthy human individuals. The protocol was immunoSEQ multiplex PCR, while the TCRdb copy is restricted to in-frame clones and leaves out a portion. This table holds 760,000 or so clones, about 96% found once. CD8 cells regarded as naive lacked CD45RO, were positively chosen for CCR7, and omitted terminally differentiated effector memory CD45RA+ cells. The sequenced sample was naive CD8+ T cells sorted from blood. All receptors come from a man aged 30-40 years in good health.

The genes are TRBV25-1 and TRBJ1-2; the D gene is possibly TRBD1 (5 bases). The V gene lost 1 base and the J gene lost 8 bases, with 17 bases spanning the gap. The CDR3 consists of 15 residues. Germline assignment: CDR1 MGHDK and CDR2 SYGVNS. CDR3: CASSESNWRGSGYTF. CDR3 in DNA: TGTGCCAGCAGTGAATCAAACTGGCGGGGGTCCGGCTACACCTTC.

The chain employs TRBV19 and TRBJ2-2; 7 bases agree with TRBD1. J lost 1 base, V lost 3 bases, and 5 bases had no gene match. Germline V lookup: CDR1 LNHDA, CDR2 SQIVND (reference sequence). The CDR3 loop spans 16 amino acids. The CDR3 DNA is TGTGCCAGTAGTATCGGGGCAGGGGGGAACACCGGGGAGCTGTTTTTT. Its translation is CASSIGAGGNTGELFF.

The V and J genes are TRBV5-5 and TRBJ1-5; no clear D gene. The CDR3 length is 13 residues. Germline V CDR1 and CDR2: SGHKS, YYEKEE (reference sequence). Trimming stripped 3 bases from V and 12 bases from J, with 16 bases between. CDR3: CASSSYPTGRQHF. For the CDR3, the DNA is TGTGCCAGCAGCTCCTACCCGACTGGGCGCCAGCATTTT.

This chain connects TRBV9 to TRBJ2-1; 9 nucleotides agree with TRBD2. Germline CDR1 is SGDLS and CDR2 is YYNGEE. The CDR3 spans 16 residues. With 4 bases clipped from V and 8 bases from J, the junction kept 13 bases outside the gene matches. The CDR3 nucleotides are TGTGCCAGCAGCTCCCGACTAGCGGACTACAGGCATGAGCAGTTCTTC. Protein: CASSSRLADYRHEQFF.

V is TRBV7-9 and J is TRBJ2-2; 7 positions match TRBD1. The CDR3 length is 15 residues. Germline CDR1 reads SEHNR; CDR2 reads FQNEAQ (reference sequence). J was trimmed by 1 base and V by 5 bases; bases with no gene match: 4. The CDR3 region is CASSLRDRNTGELFF. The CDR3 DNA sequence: TGTGCCAGCAGCCTACGGGACAGGAACACCGGGGAGCTGTTTTTT. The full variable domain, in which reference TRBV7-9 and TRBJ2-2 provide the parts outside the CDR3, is DTGVSQNPRHKITKRGQNVTFRCDPISEHNRLYWYRQTLGQGPEFLTYFQNEAQLEKSRLLSDRFSAERPKGSFSTLEIQRTEQGDSAMYLCASSLRDRNTGELFFGEGSRLTVL.

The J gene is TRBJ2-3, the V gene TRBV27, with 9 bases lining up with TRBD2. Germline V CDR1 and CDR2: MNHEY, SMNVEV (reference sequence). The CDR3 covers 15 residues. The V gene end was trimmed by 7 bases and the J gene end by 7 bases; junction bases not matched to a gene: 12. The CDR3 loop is CASTDPGLAGYTQYF. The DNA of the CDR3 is TGTGCCAGCACCGATCCGGGACTAGCTGGTTATACGCAGTATTTT.